The clone carrying this TCR beta chain occurred a few times. V trimming: 4 bases; J trimming: 7 bases; junction bases outside the gene matches: 12. The CDR3 is 16 amino acids. The germline CDR1 and CDR2 sequences are MNHEY and SMNVEV (reference sequence). It was during active infection that Seattle patients were enrolled and then longitudinally followed. In the source study's methods: From reference gene primer amplification, estimates of nucleated cell counts were derived. Profiling relied on immunoSEQ multiplex PCR, and the TCRdb table lists in-frame clones only, not all of them. The DNA was the basis for D and trimming; V, J and clone size are from that table. Of a few hundred thousand clones in the sample, 80% to 90% were seen once. This entry comes from a study of blood T cell repertoires in COVID-19. Study details: Sites across the United States, Italy and Spain contributed samples from acute and convalescent COVID-19. The cDNA or gDNA used as material had been derived from T cells, B-cell-depleted T cells, or PBMCs.

Input material: peripheral blood. The sequence was obtained from an older woman with COVID-19, enrolled during active disease. This sequence joins TRBV27 and TRBJ1-2, with TRBD1 matching over 10 bases. In DNA form, the CDR3 reads TGTGCCAGCAGTTCACCTCTCCGGGACAGGGGTGCTGGCTACACCTTC. Translated, it gives CASSSPLRDRGAGYTF.